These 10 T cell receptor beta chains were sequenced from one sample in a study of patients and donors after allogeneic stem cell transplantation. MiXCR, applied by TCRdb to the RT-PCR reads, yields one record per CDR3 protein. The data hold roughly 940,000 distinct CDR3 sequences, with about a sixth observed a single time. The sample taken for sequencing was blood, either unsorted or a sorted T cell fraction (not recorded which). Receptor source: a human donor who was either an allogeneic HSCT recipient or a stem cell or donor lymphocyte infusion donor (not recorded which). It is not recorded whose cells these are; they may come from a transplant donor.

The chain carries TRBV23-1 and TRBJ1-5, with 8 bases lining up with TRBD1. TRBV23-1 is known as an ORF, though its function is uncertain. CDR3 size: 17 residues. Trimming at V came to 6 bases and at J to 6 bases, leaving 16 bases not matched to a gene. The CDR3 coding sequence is TGCGCCAGCAGAGAGGGTGGCGCGACAGGGGATGGTCAGCCCCAGCATTTT. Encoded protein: CASREGGATGDGQPQHF.

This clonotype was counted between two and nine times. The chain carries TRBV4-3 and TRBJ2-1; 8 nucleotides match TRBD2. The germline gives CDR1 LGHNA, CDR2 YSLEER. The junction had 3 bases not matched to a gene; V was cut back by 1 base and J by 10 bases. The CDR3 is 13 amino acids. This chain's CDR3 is CASSQGTSLEQFF. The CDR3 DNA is TGCGCCAGCAGCCAAGGGACTAGCCTGGAGCAGTTCTTC.

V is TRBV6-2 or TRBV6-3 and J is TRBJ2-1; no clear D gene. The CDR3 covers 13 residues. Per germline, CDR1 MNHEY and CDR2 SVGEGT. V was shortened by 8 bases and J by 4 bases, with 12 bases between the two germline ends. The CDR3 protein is CASRPGRYNEQFF. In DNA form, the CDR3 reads TGTGCCAGCCGACCTGGACGTTACAATGAGCAGTTCTTC.

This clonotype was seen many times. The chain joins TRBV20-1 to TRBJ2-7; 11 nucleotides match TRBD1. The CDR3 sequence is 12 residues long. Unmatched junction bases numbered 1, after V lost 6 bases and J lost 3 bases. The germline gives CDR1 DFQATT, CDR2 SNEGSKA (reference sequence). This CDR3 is CSAGTGGYEQYF. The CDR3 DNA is TGCAGTGCAGGGACAGGGGGCTACGAGCAGTACTTC.

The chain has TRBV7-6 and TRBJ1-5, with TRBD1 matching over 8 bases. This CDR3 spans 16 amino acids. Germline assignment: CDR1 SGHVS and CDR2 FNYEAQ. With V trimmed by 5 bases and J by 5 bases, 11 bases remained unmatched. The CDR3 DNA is TGTGCCAGCAGCCCCGGGGTGGGACAGGCCCATCAGCCCCAGCATTTT. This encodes CASSPGVGQAHQPQHF.

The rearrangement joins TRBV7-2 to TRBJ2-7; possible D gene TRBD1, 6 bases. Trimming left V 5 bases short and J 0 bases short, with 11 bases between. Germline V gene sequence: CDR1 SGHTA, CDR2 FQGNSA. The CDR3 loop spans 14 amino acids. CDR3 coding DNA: TGTGCCAGCAGCCCACAGGGCGGCTCCTACGAGCAGTACTTC. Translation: CASSPQGGSYEQYF. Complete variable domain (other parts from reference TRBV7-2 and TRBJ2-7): GAGVSQSPSNKVTEKGKDVELRCDPISGHTALYWYRQSLGQGLEFLIYFQGNSAPDKSGLPSDRFSAERTGGSVSTLTIQRTQQEDSAVYLCASSPQGGSYEQYFGPGTRLTVT.

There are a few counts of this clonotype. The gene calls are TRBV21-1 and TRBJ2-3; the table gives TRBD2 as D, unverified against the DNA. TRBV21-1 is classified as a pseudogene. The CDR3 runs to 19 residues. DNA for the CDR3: TGTGCCAGCAGCAACTCGCGGGGTACCGGACGACACGACACAGATACGCAGTATTTT. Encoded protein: CASSNSRGTGRHDTDTQYF.

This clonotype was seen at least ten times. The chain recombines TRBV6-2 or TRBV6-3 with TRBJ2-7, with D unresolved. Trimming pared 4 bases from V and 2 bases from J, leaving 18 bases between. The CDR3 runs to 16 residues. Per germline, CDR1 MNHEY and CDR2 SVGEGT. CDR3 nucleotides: TGTGCCAGCAGTTTGATGACAACTCTATATCCCTACGAGCAGTACTTC. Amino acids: CASSLMTTLYPYEQYF.

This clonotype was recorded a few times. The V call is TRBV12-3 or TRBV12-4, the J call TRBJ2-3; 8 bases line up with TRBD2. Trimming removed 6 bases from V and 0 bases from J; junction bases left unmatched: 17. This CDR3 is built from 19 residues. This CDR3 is CASSKGDRAGERSTDTQYF. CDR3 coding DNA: TGTGCCAGCAGCAAAGGGGATCGAGCGGGGGAACGGAGCACAGATACGCAGTATTTT.

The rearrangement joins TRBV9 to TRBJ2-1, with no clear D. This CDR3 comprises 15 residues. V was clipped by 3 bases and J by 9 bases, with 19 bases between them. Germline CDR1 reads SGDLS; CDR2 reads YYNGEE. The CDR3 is CASSETGDFRTEQFF. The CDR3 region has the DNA TGTGCCAGCAGCGAGACCGGCGATTTCAGGACTGAGCAGTTCTTC.